This is a list of T cell receptor beta chains from one sample in a study of blood T cell repertoires in COVID-19. This table comes from immunoSEQ multiplex PCR, and its TCRdb copy is limited to in-frame clones, with some not included. The sample has about 220,000 clones, roughly 84% seen once. Sequencing was done on a sample of peripheral blood. These receptor sequences come from a man aged 45-65 years who had recovered from COVID-19. CDR3s include the opening cysteine and the closing phenylalanine or tryptophan. The order of the fields is CDR3 length, clone size, J gene, D gene, V gene, CDR3 protein, CDR3 DNA. The D gene is left open where the match is weak. Rows may omit the clone size; those that give it use once, few, many or a size class.

16	NA	TRBJ2-5	TRBD1	TRBV9	CASSARTGGIGETQYF	TGTGCCAGCAGCGCCAGGACAGGGGGCATCGGGGAGACCCAGTACTTC
13	NA	TRBJ1-2	TRBD1	TRBV6-5	CASWGQNFYGYTF	TGTGCCAGCTGGGGACAGAACTTCTATGGCTACACCTTC
15	NA	TRBJ2-5	TRBD1	TRBV5-1	CASSLVAGGQETQYF	TGCGCCAGCAGCTTGGTTGCAGGGGGACAAGAGACCCAGTACTTC
18	once	TRBJ2-1	TRBD2	TRBV24-1	CATSDPRGSGSSYNEQFF	TGTGCCACCAGTGATCCCCGGGGTAGCGGGAGCTCCTACAATGAGCAGTTCTTC
16	NA	TRBJ1-6	TRBD1	TRBV5-5	CASSLGQGAQNSPLHF	TGTGCCAGCAGCTTGGGACAGGGGGCCCAGAATTCACCCCTCCACTTT
13	NA	TRBJ2-3	NA	TRBV6-5	CASRRGVRDTQYF	TGTGCCAGCAGGCGGGGAGTAAGAGATACGCAGTATTTT
17	NA	TRBJ1-2	NA	TRBV28	CASSLYGSSGLGYGYTF	TGTGCCAGCAGTTTATACGGGAGCTCGGGCCTCGGGTATGGCTACACCTTC
11	few	TRBJ2-1	NA	TRBV27	CSPWGREEQFF	TGTTCTCCCTGGGGCCGTGAGGAGCAGTTCTTC
19	NA	TRBJ2-1	TRBD2	TRBV7-9	CASSSTSGEPPSSYNEQFF	TGTGCCAGCAGCTCGACTAGCGGAGAACCTCCTAGCTCCTACAATGAGCAGTTCTTC
15	NA	TRBJ1-1	NA	TRBV28	CASGGLDGVGTEAFF	TGTGCCAGCGGGGGCCTTGATGGGGTTGGGACTGAAGCTTTCTTT
15	NA	TRBJ1-5	TRBD1	TRBV5-8	CASSLAGQGFQPQHF	TGTGCCAGCAGCTTGGCGGGACAGGGGTTTCAGCCCCAGCATTTT
12	once	TRBJ2-2	NA	TRBV18	CASSPPAGELFF	TGTGCCAGCTCACCACCCGCCGGGGAGCTGTTTTTT
16	NA	TRBJ1-5	NA	TRBV15	CATSRDSGNVNQPQHF	TGTGCCACCAGCAGAGATTCAGGGAATGTCAATCAGCCCCAGCATTTT
14	NA	TRBJ2-5	TRBD1	TRBV28	CASSQNRDRQTQYF	TGTGCCAGCAGCCAAAACCGGGACAGGCAGACCCAGTACTTC
15	NA	TRBJ2-7	TRBD2	TRBV28	CASSLPSGRSYEQYF	TGTGCCAGCAGTTTACCTAGCGGGCGCTCCTACGAGCAGTACTTC
17	NA	TRBJ2-3	TRBD1	TRBV2	CASSLIRGTGGTDTQYF	TGTGCCAGCAGCCTGATCAGGGGGACAGGGGGCACAGATACGCAGTATTTT
11	many	TRBJ2-1	NA	TRBV6-5	CALASYNEQFF	TGTGCCTTGGCCAGTTACAATGAGCAGTTCTTC
14	NA	TRBJ2-5	NA	TRBV18	CASSPNPPGETQYF	TGTGCCAGCTCACCAAATCCTCCCGGGGAGACCCAGTACTTC
18	NA	TRBJ2-2	TRBD2	TRBV28	CASSPMWLAGRNTGELFF	TGTGCCAGCAGTCCTATGTGGCTAGCGGGACGGAACACCGGGGAGCTGTTTTTT
15	NA	TRBJ2-1	TRBD2	TRBV19	CASSIVHGRANEQFF	TGTGCCAGTAGTATAGTACACGGGAGGGCCAATGAGCAGTTCTTC
15	NA	TRBJ2-3	TRBD1	TRBV5-8	CASSLVRTGDDTQYF	TGTGCCAGCAGCTTGGTCCGGACAGGGGATGATACGCAGTATTTT
14	NA	TRBJ1-1	NA	TRBV6-1	CASSEGHLNTEAFF	TGTGCCAGCAGTGAGGGACATCTAAACACTGAAGCTTTCTTT
15	NA	TRBJ2-7	TRBD2	TRBV28	CASTPGLGGTYEQYF	TGTGCCAGCACCCCCGGTTTGGGGGGGACCTACGAGCAGTACTTC
14	few	TRBJ2-7	TRBD2	TRBV18	CASSRTSDVYEQYF	TGTGCCAGCTCGCGGACTAGCGATGTCTACGAGCAGTACTTC
18	NA	TRBJ2-2	TRBD2	TRBV7-6	CASSLAGLAGTNTGELFF	TGTGCCAGCAGCTTAGCCGGACTAGCGGGGACGAACACCGGGGAGCTGTTTTTT
14	NA	TRBJ1-2	NA	TRBV28	CASSLSGWDYGYTF	TGTGCCAGCAGTTTGTCGGGATGGGACTATGGCTACACCTTC
17	NA	TRBJ1-6	TRBD1	TRBV6-6	CASSPETGRLLSSPLHF	TGTGCCAGCAGTCCCGAGACAGGGAGGCTGTTAAGTTCACCCCTCCACTTT
15	NA	TRBJ1-5	NA	TRBV28	CASSLYQGPYQPQHF	TGTGCCAGCAGTCTATATCAGGGGCCGTATCAGCCCCAGCATTTT